Sequencing of this T cell receptor beta chain was carried out in a study of blood T cell repertoires in COVID-19. Original processing notes: Reference gene primers were amplified, and this amplification served to estimate nucleated cell counts. TCRdb keeps only in-frame clones here, not all; method: immunoSEQ multiplex PCR. V, J and clone size were drawn from that table, and D and trimming were deduced from the DNA. The table lists about 87,000 clones, about 87% of them singletons, with 4% to 5.5% in the top ten. This CDR3 has 13 amino acids. The V gene's germline CDR1 is LNHDA and CDR2 SQIVND (reference sequence). Deletions cut 2 bases from V and 3 bases from J, with 7 bases between.

The clonotype was recovered from a man aged 40-50 years with acute or convalescent COVID-19. The genes are TRBV19 and TRBJ1-1; D is unresolved. The source material was peripheral blood. CDR3 amino acids: CASSISVDTEAFF. As DNA, the CDR3 is TGTGCCAGTAGTATATCGGTAGACACTGAAGCTTTCTTT.